These T cell receptor beta chains were read from a single sample in a study of regulatory T cells in long-lasting Graves disease. TCRdb independently ran MiXCR on the multiplex PCR reads; one entry per CDR3 protein. The sample records approximately 400,000 distinct CDR3 sequences, 20% to 30% being singletons. The input for sequencing was peripheral blood mononuclear cells (PBMCs), taken when the disease was refractory, from a patient treated with antithyroid drugs. These receptors were obtained from a female donor with Graves disease. The CDR3 runs from the conserved cysteine through the conserved F or W. A D gene is named only where the DNA matches it firmly. Size values are once, few and many counts, or a class for expanded clones, and some rows have none.

v_call: TRBV25-1; clone_size: NA; d_call: NA; j_call: TRBJ2-1; cdr3_nt: TGTGCCAGCACCCGAACTAAAAACTCCTACAATGAGCAGTTCTTC; cdr3_aa: CASTRTKNSYNEQFF
v_call: TRBV7-3; clone_size: NA; d_call: NA; j_call: TRBJ2-2; cdr3_nt: TGTGCCAGCAGCTTAGTCTTGAACACCGGGGAGCTGTTTTTT; cdr3_aa: CASSLVLNTGELFF
v_call: TRBV12-3/TRBV12-4; clone_size: few; d_call: NA; j_call: TRBJ2-7; cdr3_nt: TGTGCCAGCAGTTTAGCGCGAGGTTTGGGGGGCTCCTACGAGCAGTACTTC; cdr3_aa: CASSLARGLGGSYEQYF
v_call: TRBV2; clone_size: many; d_call: NA; j_call: TRBJ1-5; cdr3_nt: TGTGCCAGCAGTGACAGGCCTAGCAATCAGCCCCAGCATTTT; cdr3_aa: CASSDRPSNQPQHF
v_call: TRBV7-8; clone_size: few; d_call: NA; j_call: TRBJ2-2; cdr3_nt: TGTGCCAGCAGCTTAGGGGTCTTATGGCGGGCCGCGAACACCGGGGAGCTGTTTTTT; cdr3_aa: CASSLGVLWRAANTGELFF
v_call: TRBV10-3; clone_size: many; d_call: NA; j_call: TRBJ2-7; cdr3_nt: TGTGCCATCAGTGAGTCGCGCGGTCGGGCGAGCTACGAGCAGTACTTC; cdr3_aa: CAISESRGRASYEQYF
v_call: TRBV3-1; clone_size: NA; d_call: NA; j_call: TRBJ1-2; cdr3_nt: TGTGCCAGCAGCCAAGGTGCACAGGCGAACTATGGCTACACCTTC; cdr3_aa: CASSQGAQANYGYTF
v_call: TRBV9; clone_size: few; d_call: NA; j_call: TRBJ2-7; cdr3_nt: TGTGCCAGCAGCCATGGGGGGGGACAGAGCTACGAGCAGTACTTC; cdr3_aa: CASSHGGGQSYEQYF
v_call: TRBV12-3/TRBV12-4; clone_size: many; d_call: NA; j_call: TRBJ1-1; cdr3_nt: TGTGCCAGCAGTTTAGACCAGGGTGGCACTGAAGCTTTCTTT; cdr3_aa: CASSLDQGGTEAFF
v_call: TRBV2; clone_size: many; d_call: NA; j_call: TRBJ2-3; cdr3_nt: TGTGCCAGCACAGTACTAGATACGCAGTATTTT; cdr3_aa: CASTVLDTQYF
v_call: TRBV2; clone_size: many; d_call: NA; j_call: TRBJ1-5; cdr3_nt: TGTGCCAGCATGGGAAGGAACAATCAGCCCCAGCATTTT; cdr3_aa: CASMGRNNQPQHF
v_call: TRBV28; clone_size: many; d_call: TRBD2; j_call: TRBJ2-2; cdr3_nt: TGTGCCAGTGAAATAGCGGGAACCGGGGAGCTGTTTTTT; cdr3_aa: CASEIAGTGELFF
v_call: TRBV20-1; clone_size: few; d_call: NA; j_call: TRBJ1-5; cdr3_nt: TGCAGTGCTAGATCCCTTCGAACAGCAGCCAATCAGCCCCAGCATTTT; cdr3_aa: CSARSLRTAANQPQHF
v_call: TRBV7-8; clone_size: many; d_call: NA; j_call: TRBJ1-1; cdr3_nt: TGTGCCAGCAGCTTCCCGGCAGGGTACATGAACACTGAAGCTTTCTTT; cdr3_aa: CASSFPAGYMNTEAFF
v_call: TRBV6-1; clone_size: many; d_call: NA; j_call: TRBJ2-7; cdr3_nt: TGTGCCAGCAGTGAAGCCATATCCTTATCAAGCTCCTACGAGCAGTACTTC; cdr3_aa: CASSEAISLSSSYEQYF
v_call: TRBV15; clone_size: NA; d_call: TRBD2; j_call: TRBJ2-2; cdr3_nt: TGTGCCACCAGCAGCGGGACTAGCGACCGCACCGGGGAGCTGTTTTTT; cdr3_aa: CATSSGTSDRTGELFF
v_call: TRBV6-4; clone_size: many; d_call: TRBD1; j_call: TRBJ2-2; cdr3_nt: TGTGCCAGCTCCGGGACAGGGAACACCGGGGAGCTGTTTTTT; cdr3_aa: CASSGTGNTGELFF
v_call: TRBV10-3; clone_size: few; d_call: NA; j_call: TRBJ2-7; cdr3_nt: TGTGCCATCAGTGAGTCGAGTAGCGGATCCTACGAGCAGTACTTC; cdr3_aa: CAISESSSGSYEQYF
v_call: TRBV16; clone_size: many; d_call: TRBD1; j_call: TRBJ2-6; cdr3_nt: TGTGCCAGCAGCCAAACAAGGAAAGGGACAGGGGATTCTGGGGCCAACGTCCTGACTTTC; cdr3_aa: CASSQTRKGTGDSGANVLTF
v_call: TRBV28; clone_size: many; d_call: NA; j_call: TRBJ2-7; cdr3_nt: TGTGCCAGCAGTCCACTCTCCGCCTGGGTAGGTCACGGCCGGAGTGAGCAGTACTTC; cdr3_aa: CASSPLSAWVGHGRSEQYF
v_call: TRBV29-1; clone_size: many; d_call: NA; j_call: TRBJ1-1; cdr3_nt: TGCAGCGGGAAGGGCACGGTCTCAGCCACTGAAGCTTTCTTT; cdr3_aa: CSGKGTVSATEAFF
v_call: TRBV7-2; clone_size: few; d_call: TRBD2; j_call: TRBJ2-1; cdr3_nt: TGTGCCAGCAGCACGGGACTAGCGGACAATGAGCAGTTCTTC; cdr3_aa: CASSTGLADNEQFF
v_call: TRBV20-1; clone_size: few; d_call: TRBD2; j_call: TRBJ2-7; cdr3_nt: TGCAGTGCTAGACAACTAGCGGGGATCGAGCAGTACTTC; cdr3_aa: CSARQLAGIEQYF
v_call: TRBV24-1; clone_size: few; d_call: NA; j_call: TRBJ2-7; cdr3_nt: TGTGCCACCAGTGAACGCCTTGGCGGGCAGTACTTC; cdr3_aa: CATSERLGGQYF
v_call: TRBV6-2/TRBV6-3; clone_size: few; d_call: NA; j_call: TRBJ1-2; cdr3_nt: TGTGCCAGCAGTTATTCGGCTCTTCTTGGAGGTTATGGCTACACCTTC; cdr3_aa: CASSYSALLGGYGYTF
v_call: TRBV7-2; clone_size: few; d_call: TRBD2; j_call: TRBJ2-4; cdr3_nt: TGTGCCAGCAGCCAACAAACTAGCGGGGGAAACATTCAGTACTTC; cdr3_aa: CASSQQTSGGNIQYF
v_call: TRBV6-6; clone_size: few; d_call: NA; j_call: TRBJ2-2; cdr3_nt: TGTGCCAGCAGTTACTCGAGGACAGGGGAGCTGTTTTTT; cdr3_aa: CASSYSRTGELFF
v_call: TRBV7-3; clone_size: NA; d_call: TRBD1; j_call: TRBJ2-7; cdr3_nt: TGTGCCAGCAGCCCGCGGGACAGGGCTCTCTACGAGCAGTACTTC; cdr3_aa: CASSPRDRALYEQYF
v_call: TRBV2; clone_size: many; d_call: NA; j_call: TRBJ1-1; cdr3_nt: TGTGCCAGCAGCACAACTGGGAGGAACACTGAAGCTTTCTTT; cdr3_aa: CASSTTGRNTEAFF
v_call: TRBV18; clone_size: NA; d_call: TRBD1; j_call: TRBJ1-1; cdr3_nt: TGTGCCAGCTCACCGGGACAGGGAGTCACTGAAGCTTTCTTT; cdr3_aa: CASSPGQGVTEAFF
v_call: TRBV15; clone_size: few; d_call: NA; j_call: TRBJ2-7; cdr3_nt: TGTGCCACCAGCAGAGATTATTCGAGGGAGCAGTACTTC; cdr3_aa: CATSRDYSREQYF
v_call: TRBV19; clone_size: NA; d_call: NA; j_call: TRBJ1-1; cdr3_nt: TGTGCCAGTAGTATAGATCTAAGCGGAGATTTGATGGACACTGAAGCTTTCTTT; cdr3_aa: CASSIDLSGDLMDTEAFF
v_call: TRBV3-1; clone_size: few; d_call: NA; j_call: TRBJ1-5; cdr3_nt: TGTGCCAGCAGCCCCGACACGGTGTTCGGGCCCCAGCATTTT; cdr3_aa: CASSPDTVFGPQHF
v_call: TRBV30; clone_size: NA; d_call: NA; j_call: TRBJ1-1; cdr3_nt: TGTGCCTGGAGTGTAGCCCCCGGGGCGAACACTGAAGCTTTCTTT; cdr3_aa: CAWSVAPGANTEAFF
v_call: TRBV27; clone_size: NA; d_call: NA; j_call: TRBJ2-2; cdr3_nt: TGTGCCAGCACCTTAAGAGAGGGGGGTATTAGGAACACCGGGGAGCTGTTTTTT; cdr3_aa: CASTLREGGIRNTGELFF
v_call: TRBV5-1; clone_size: few; d_call: NA; j_call: TRBJ1-1; cdr3_nt: TGCGCCAGCAGCTCCCAGTGGGATAACACTGAAGCTTTCTTT; cdr3_aa: CASSSQWDNTEAFF
v_call: TRBV28; clone_size: NA; d_call: TRBD2; j_call: TRBJ2-5; cdr3_nt: TGTGCCAGCAGTTTAAACGAGCTAGCGGGAGGTGAGACCCAGTACTTC; cdr3_aa: CASSLNELAGGETQYF
v_call: TRBV12-3/TRBV12-4; clone_size: many; d_call: NA; j_call: TRBJ1-2; cdr3_nt: TGTGCCAGCAGTAAAGGACAGAATCTTGGCTACACCTTC; cdr3_aa: CASSKGQNLGYTF
v_call: TRBV12-3/TRBV12-4; clone_size: NA; d_call: NA; j_call: TRBJ2-5; cdr3_nt: TGTGCCAGCAGACCCGTGGGTCAAGAGACCCAGTACTTC; cdr3_aa: CASRPVGQETQYF
v_call: TRBV7-9; clone_size: few; d_call: NA; j_call: TRBJ2-6; cdr3_nt: TGTGCCAGCGCCGTACCTCTCTCTGGGGCCAACGTCCTGACTTTC; cdr3_aa: CASAVPLSGANVLTF
v_call: TRBV5-4; clone_size: NA; d_call: TRBD1; j_call: TRBJ2-7; cdr3_nt: TGTGCCAGCAGCTCCCGACAGGGTTCTGACGAGCAGTACTTC; cdr3_aa: CASSSRQGSDEQYF
v_call: TRBV14; clone_size: NA; d_call: TRBD1; j_call: TRBJ2-2; cdr3_nt: TGTGCCAGCAGCCCCGGACAGGGGGCTATCGGGGAGCTGTTTTTT; cdr3_aa: CASSPGQGAIGELFF
v_call: TRBV6-9; clone_size: many; d_call: NA; j_call: TRBJ2-7; cdr3_nt: TGTGCCAGCAGTTACCCCCAGAGTTGGCTAGCGAGCTTCTACGAGCAGTACTTC; cdr3_aa: CASSYPQSWLASFYEQYF
v_call: TRBV9; clone_size: few; d_call: NA; j_call: TRBJ1-1; cdr3_nt: TGTGCCAGCAGCGTAGGGGGACCGCCTCGGGAAGCTTTCTTT; cdr3_aa: CASSVGGPPREAFF
v_call: TRBV19; clone_size: few; d_call: TRBD2; j_call: TRBJ2-7; cdr3_nt: TGTGCCAGTAGTATCCAGACTAGCGGGAGTCTCGAGCAGTACTTC; cdr3_aa: CASSIQTSGSLEQYF
v_call: TRBV10-3; clone_size: NA; d_call: NA; j_call: TRBJ2-5; cdr3_nt: TGTGCCATCAGTGAGACCCAGCGGGAGACCCAGTACTTC; cdr3_aa: CAISETQRETQYF
v_call: TRBV13; clone_size: many; d_call: NA; j_call: TRBJ2-5; cdr3_nt: TGTGCCAGCAGCTTAGGACGAATGCAAGAGACCCAGTACTTC; cdr3_aa: CASSLGRMQETQYF
v_call: TRBV30; clone_size: once; d_call: NA; j_call: TRBJ2-1; cdr3_nt: TGTGCCTGGGCGGGCGGGGACTCCTACAATGAGCAGTTCTTC; cdr3_aa: CAWAGGDSYNEQFF
v_call: TRBV20-1; clone_size: many; d_call: NA; j_call: TRBJ1-2; cdr3_nt: TGCAGTGCCCTGGGGGCCTGGGGTGGCTACACCTTC; cdr3_aa: CSALGAWGGYTF
v_call: TRBV11-2; clone_size: many; d_call: TRBD2; j_call: TRBJ2-2; cdr3_nt: TGTGCCAGCAGCTTCGGCGCGGGACTAGCGGGAGGGCCTTTGGCCGGGGAGCTGTTTTTT; cdr3_aa: CASSFGAGLAGGPLAGELFF
v_call: TRBV4-3; clone_size: NA; d_call: NA; j_call: TRBJ1-2; cdr3_nt: TGCGCCAGCAGCCAAGAAAGACTCGGGCCAAGTAAGACCTTC; cdr3_aa: CASSQERLGPSKTF
v_call: TRBV9; clone_size: many; d_call: NA; j_call: TRBJ2-5; cdr3_nt: TGTGCCAGCAGCGTGGTTGGGGAGACCCAGTACTTC; cdr3_aa: CASSVVGETQYF
v_call: TRBV20-1; clone_size: many; d_call: NA; j_call: TRBJ2-2; cdr3_nt: TGCAGTGCCCCATCCTATTCAAGCACCGGGGAGCTGTTTTTT; cdr3_aa: CSAPSYSSTGELFF
v_call: TRBV11-2; clone_size: NA; d_call: TRBD2; j_call: TRBJ2-1; cdr3_nt: TGTGCCAGCAGCTTAGGCGGGAGGCCCTCCTACAATGAGCAGTTCTTC; cdr3_aa: CASSLGGRPSYNEQFF
v_call: TRBV7-9; clone_size: few; d_call: NA; j_call: TRBJ1-2; cdr3_nt: TGTGCCAGCAGCTTAGGACCCGGGGGCGGCTACACCTTC; cdr3_aa: CASSLGPGGGYTF
v_call: TRBV4-2; clone_size: few; d_call: TRBD1; j_call: TRBJ1-1; cdr3_nt: TGTGCCAGCAGCAGCCGGGACAGGGGGCTTGCAAGCGCTGAAGCTTTCTTT; cdr3_aa: CASSSRDRGLASAEAFF
v_call: TRBV30; clone_size: NA; d_call: NA; j_call: TRBJ2-2; cdr3_nt: TGTGCCTGGATTGCGCGGAGGGGCACCGGGGAGCTGTTTTTT; cdr3_aa: CAWIARRGTGELFF
v_call: TRBV20-1; clone_size: NA; d_call: TRBD2; j_call: TRBJ2-7; cdr3_nt: TGCAGTGCTAGTGGGCTAGCGGGACTCTACGAGCAGTACTTC; cdr3_aa: CSASGLAGLYEQYF
v_call: TRBV2; clone_size: many; d_call: NA; j_call: TRBJ2-7; cdr3_nt: TGTGCCAGCAGTGACCGAACAGGGCTGCACGAGCAGTACTTC; cdr3_aa: CASSDRTGLHEQYF
v_call: TRBV5-1; clone_size: NA; d_call: TRBD2; j_call: TRBJ2-3; cdr3_nt: TGCGCCAGCAGGGCTAGCGGGCGCACAGATACGCAGTATTTT; cdr3_aa: CASRASGRTDTQYF